This is a list of T cell receptor beta chains from one sample in a study of blood T cell repertoires in COVID-19. The protocol was immunoSEQ multiplex PCR, while the TCRdb copy is restricted to in-frame clones and leaves out a portion. This table holds 150,000 to 200,000 clones, about 86% found once. The specimen was peripheral blood. The source of these receptors is an elderly woman with acute or convalescent COVID-19. Each CDR3 is given with its conserved first and last residue. Each record gives: clone size, V gene, J gene, D gene, CDR3 DNA, CDR3 protein. A D gene is named only where the DNA matches it firmly. Clone size is shown for a subset of rows, as once, few, many or a class of expanded clone.

few	TRBV6-4	TRBJ1-1	TRBD1	TGTGCCAGCAGGGGGACAGGGTCCACTGAAGCTTTCTTT	CASRGTGSTEAFF
-	TRBV6-4	TRBJ2-1	TRBD2	TGTGCCAGCAGTCGACTAGCGGGGGCCATCAATGAGCAGTTCTTC	CASSRLAGAINEQFF
few	TRBV7-9	TRBJ1-2	TRBD1	TGTGCCAGCAGCCCCCAAGACAGGGGCTATGGCTACACCTTC	CASSPQDRGYGYTF
-	TRBV3-1/TRBV3-2	TRBJ1-5	-	TGTGCCAGCAGCCAAGGTCTCAACAGGGAAGGGCAGCCCCAGCATTTT	CASSQGLNREGQPQHF
-	TRBV7-2	TRBJ2-1	-	TGTGCCAGCAGCTTAGTAGGCAGGGGTGATGAGCAGTTCTTC	CASSLVGRGDEQFF
-	TRBV6-4	TRBJ2-5	-	TGTGCCAGCAGTCGAACTCCCGGAGAGACCCAGTACTTC	CASSRTPGETQYF
-	TRBV28	TRBJ1-1	TRBD1	TGTGCCAGCAGTTCAGGGGGCCTGAACACTGAAGCTTTCTTT	CASSSGGLNTEAFF
-	TRBV14	TRBJ1-2	-	TGTGCCAGCAGCCAAGATGGGAGGTACTATGGCTACACCTTC	CASSQDGRYYGYTF
-	TRBV5-5	TRBJ2-7	-	TGTGCCAGCAGCAATCGGGACACCCTGAGCTCCTACGAGCAGTACTTC	CASSNRDTLSSYEQYF
-	TRBV19	TRBJ2-7	TRBD1	TGTGCCAGTAGTATCAGGACAGGGATCTACGAGCAGTACTTC	CASSIRTGIYEQYF
-	TRBV5-1	TRBJ2-1	-	TGCGCCAGCAGCTACACAGGGTTCGTAGGGGATGAGCAGTTCTTC	CASSYTGFVGDEQFF